These 24 T cell receptor beta chains share one sample of origin, sequenced in a study of blood T cell repertoires in COVID-19. This table comes from immunoSEQ multiplex PCR, and its TCRdb copy is limited to in-frame clones, with some not included. The sample contains around 320,000 clones, over 75% of which appear only once. The sample comprised peripheral blood. All receptors come from a human donor in a cohort sampled during active COVID-19.

The J gene is TRBJ2-6, the V gene TRBV3-1 (or the pseudogene TRBV3-2); D unresolved. Germline CDR1 and CDR2: LGHDT and YNNKEL (reference sequence). This CDR3 is 14 amino acids long. V was cut by 4 bases and J by 2 bases, with 6 bases left in between. This CDR3 reads CASSLGPGANVLTF. The CDR3 region has the DNA TGTGCCAGCAGCCTGGGCCCTGGGGCCAACGTCCTGACTTTC.

This chain links TRBV10-2 with TRBJ2-3, with 11 bases matching TRBD1. CDR3 length equals 16 residues. Germline V gives CDR1 WSHSY, CDR2 SAAADI. J gave up 1 base and V 3 bases, and 3 bases lay outside the gene matches. CDR3 nucleotide sequence: TGCGCCAGCAGTGAAAGGACAGGGGGCGGCACAGATACGCAGTATTTT. It translates to CASSERTGGGTDTQYF.

The chain is built from TRBV5-4 and TRBJ2-1, with 11 bases aligning to TRBD2. The CDR3 is 15 residues long. With V trimmed by 3 bases and J by 10 bases, 9 bases remained unmatched. Germline-derived CDR1 and CDR2 are SGHNT and YYREEE (reference sequence). CDR3 nucleotides: TGTGCCAGCAGCTCCGGGACTAGCGGCCCTAGGGAGCAGTTCTTC. This sequence encodes CASSSGTSGPREQFF. The full variable domain, completed using reference TRBV5-4 and TRBJ2-1, is ETGVTQSPTHLIKTRGQQVTLRCSSQSGHNTVSWYQQALGQGPQFIFQYYREEENGRGNFPPRFSGLQFPNYSSELNVNALELDDSALYLCASSSGTSGPREQFFGPGTRLTVL.

The chain joins TRBV7-2 to TRBJ1-2; 8 nucleotides agree with TRBD1. Germline V gives CDR1 SGHTA, CDR2 FQGNSA. J was trimmed by 8 bases and V by 7 bases; bases with no gene match: 12. This CDR3 contains 14 residues. The CDR3 DNA is TGTGCCAGCACCCCAGGGGGCGCAGTGGGCGGCTACACCTTC. Translated, it gives CASTPGGAVGGYTF.

The CDR3 DNA reads TGCGCCAGCAGCATCCGGGACTGGGCTAACTATGGCTACACCTTC. Its protein product is CASSIRDWANYGYTF. This chain links TRBV5-1 with TRBJ1-2; a possible D gene is TRBD1 (5 bases). The CDR3 loop spans 15 amino acids. Germline V gene sequence: CDR1 SGHRS, CDR2 YFSETQ. The V end lost 4 bases, the J end lost 0 bases, and 13 bases lay between the germline ends. The complete variable domain, with remaining parts taken from reference TRBV5-1 and TRBJ1-2, reads KAGVTQTPRYLIKTRGQQVTLSCSPISGHRSVSWYQQTPGQGLQFLFEYFSETQRNKGNFPGRFSGRQFSNSRSEMNVSTLELGDSALYLCASSIRDWANYGYTFGSGTRLTVV.

The chain has TRBV19 and TRBJ1-4; D not resolved. This CDR3 is 13 amino acids long. The germline V gene encodes CDR1 LNHDA and CDR2 SQIVND (reference sequence). Deletions cut 3 bases from V and 4 bases from J, with 6 bases between. Here the CDR3 DNA reads TGTGCCAGTAGTATCGGACTTAATGAAAAACTGTTTTTT. This gives the protein CASSIGLNEKLFF.

The chain carries TRBV2 and TRBJ2-7; possibly TRBD2 for D (6 bases). Trimming pared 6 bases from V and 0 bases from J, leaving 21 bases between. The CDR3 runs to 17 residues. Germline CDR1 is SNHLY and CDR2 is FYNNEI. This chain's CDR3 is CASSYFSGLSSSYEQYF. DNA of the CDR3: TGTGCCAGCAGCTATTTTTCGGGACTCTCGAGCTCCTACGAGCAGTACTTC.

The J gene is TRBJ1-2, the V gene TRBV30, with 7 bases fitting TRBD1. The germline V gene has CDR1 GTSNPN and CDR2 SVGIG (reference sequence). The ends lost 6 bases at V and 3 bases at J; junction bases unmatched: 13. CDR3 size: 15 residues. CDR3 DNA sequence: TGTGCCTGCTCCACGGACAGGACCTCTCACTATGGCTACACCTTC. Translated: CACSTDRTSHYGYTF.

The CDR3 region has the DNA TGTGCCACTAGACAGGGGATGGGTCTCACAGATACGCAGTATTTT. Its protein is CATRQGMGLTDTQYF. V and J are TRBV19 and TRBJ2-3; the match to TRBD1 covers 8 bases. The V gene end was trimmed by 10 bases and the J gene end by 2 bases; junction bases not matched to a gene: 11. The V gene's germline CDR1 is LNHDA and CDR2 SQIVND (reference sequence). CDR3 length equals 15 residues.

The chain recombines TRBV29-1 with TRBJ2-3, with 8 positions matching TRBD2. This CDR3 region has 14 residues. The trim removed 6 bases at V and 6 bases at J, leaving 11 bases unmatched. Looked up from germline, CDR1 is SQVTM and CDR2 is ANQGSEA. The CDR3 sequence: CSVAPERGRDTQYF. The CDR3 region has the DNA TGCAGCGTGGCACCCGAGCGGGGGCGGGATACGCAGTATTTT.

The chain combines TRBV6-2 or TRBV6-3 with TRBJ1-4; 8 bases line up with TRBD1. The CDR3 length is 14 residues. CDR1 is MNHEY, CDR2 SVGEGT, per germline. V lost 5 bases, J lost 6 bases, and 5 bases stayed unmatched. The CDR3 nucleotides read TGTGCCAGCAGTAATGACAGGGGTTATGAAAAACTGTTTTTT. Amino acids: CASSNDRGYEKLFF.

The chain couples TRBV28 to TRBJ1-2; 7 bases align to TRBD1. The CDR3 runs to 14 residues. Germline V lookup: CDR1 MDHEN, CDR2 SYDVKM. Unmatched junction bases numbered 9, after V lost 7 bases and J lost 4 bases. CDR3: CASTPQGTSYGYTF. The CDR3, as DNA: TGTGCCAGCACGCCACAGGGGACATCCTATGGCTACACCTTC.

In this sample, this clone turned up a few times. The chain uses TRBV2 and TRBJ2-7; 7 bases line up with TRBD2. The ends lost 1 base at V and 6 bases at J; junction bases unmatched: 9. The CDR3 runs to 15 residues. From germline, CDR1 is SNHLY and CDR2 FYNNEI. The CDR3 loop is CASSEEFVREGEQYF. The CDR3 region has the DNA TGTGCCAGCAGTGAAGAATTTGTGAGGGAGGGCGAGCAGTACTTC.

The chain uses TRBV29-1 and TRBJ1-2; 7 nucleotides agree with TRBD1. The germline CDR1 and CDR2 sequences are SQVTM and ANQGSEA. This CDR3 has 12 amino acids. V lost 4 bases, J lost 5 bases, and 4 bases stayed unmatched. In nucleotides, the CDR3 is TGCAGCGTTGGGGCAGGGGGGTATGGCTACACCTTC. Translating gives CSVGAGGYGYTF.

V gene TRBV7-3 combines with J gene TRBJ2-1; 11 nucleotides match TRBD2. Losses at the gene ends were 5 bases for V and 4 bases for J; bases not matched to a gene: 4. The CDR3 totals 15 residues. The germline gives CDR1 SGHTA, CDR2 FQGTGA. CDR3 in DNA: TGTGCCAGCAGCCCGAGACTAGCGGGGTACAATGAGCAGTTCTTC. Its protein is CASSPRLAGYNEQFF.

The chain couples TRBV6-1 to TRBJ1-2, with TRBD1 identical over 7 bases. The CDR3 has 16 residues. Germline V gene lookup returns CDR1 MNHNS and CDR2 SASEGT. The junction had 9 bases not matched to a gene; V was cut back by 1 base and J by 4 bases. Here the CDR3 reads CASSEGGGGASYGYTF. Here the CDR3 DNA reads TGTGCCAGCAGTGAAGGTGGAGGGGGCGCGTCCTATGGCTACACCTTC.

The chain couples TRBV2 to TRBJ1-4; D possibly corresponds to TRBD1 (5 bases). Trimming cost V 7 bases and J 4 bases, with 10 bases left between them. Germline loops: CDR1 SNHLY, CDR2 FYNNEI. The CDR3 is 13 amino acids. The CDR3 region is CASMGQDNEKLFF. The CDR3 region has the DNA TGTGCCAGCATGGGGCAGGATAATGAAAAACTGTTTTTT.

This chain connects TRBV2 to TRBJ1-2, with 7 bases fitting TRBD1. V lost 6 bases to trimming and J lost 6 bases; unmatched junction nucleotides: 7. This CDR3 has 13 residues. The germline V gene encodes CDR1 SNHLY and CDR2 FYNNEI. The CDR3 sequence is CASSLQGEDGYTF. Here the CDR3 DNA reads TGTGCCAGCAGCCTCCAGGGGGAGGATGGCTACACCTTC.

The chain combines TRBV19 with TRBJ1-2, with no clear D. Trimming removed 3 bases from V and 2 bases from J, with 7 bases in between. Germline values: CDR1 LNHDA, CDR2 SQIVND (reference sequence). The CDR3 consists of 13 residues. The CDR3 sequence: CASSIPENYGYTF. Written as DNA, the CDR3 is TGTGCCAGTAGTATTCCGGAGAACTATGGCTACACCTTC.

Note on this clone: Lacking the conserved final phenylalanine or tryptophan, this CDR3 likely reflects a read error. The DNA is omitted, as the CDR3 cannot be located on it reliably, and the CDR3 follows TCRdb's listing. The chain joins TRBV7-6 to TRBJ1-2; no DNA check was done on the table's D call, TRBD1. The CDR3 region is 11 residues in length, termini included. Per the germline V gene, CDR1 is SGHVS and CDR2 is FNYEAQ. The CDR3 sequence: CASSLTGEFHP.

The chain carries TRBV5-1 and TRBJ2-1; 7 nucleotides line up with TRBD2. The J segment lost 2 bases and the V segment lost 5 bases, leaving 4 bases of the junction unmatched. The CDR3 has 14 amino acids. CDR1 and CDR2 (germline): SGHRS, YFSETQ. This CDR3 reads CASSTGTTYNEQFF. The DNA of the CDR3 is TGCGCCAGCAGTACGGGGACTACCTACAATGAGCAGTTCTTC.

The chain's CDR3 is CASSLGDSFSNQPQHF. CDR3 DNA sequence: TGTGCCAGCAGCTTAGGGGACAGCTTTTCCAATCAGCCCCAGCATTTT. The chain joins TRBV7-2 to TRBJ1-5; 7 nucleotides agree with TRBD1. V shed 1 base and J 3 bases; nucleotides not matched to a gene: 6. The CDR3 runs to 16 residues. In germline, CDR1 is SGHTA, CDR2 FQGNSA.

The J gene is TRBJ2-2, the V gene TRBV4-1; D uncertain. The CDR3 is 14 residues long. Germline CDR1 is MGHRA and CDR2 is YSYEKL. The V and J ends lost 0 bases and 5 bases respectively, with 7 bases between them. CDR3 DNA sequence: TGCGCCAGCAGCCAAGATTCGAGAACCGGGGAGCTGTTTTTT. Encoded protein: CASSQDSRTGELFF.

The chain carries TRBV2 and TRBJ1-1; D might be TRBD1 (5 bases). V gave up 0 bases and J gave up 7 bases, with 18 bases separating them. Looked up from germline, CDR1 is SNHLY and CDR2 is FYNNEI. The CDR3 is 16 residues long. The CDR3 nucleotides read TGTGCCAGCAGTGAAGCGCTTGGGGGGTGGGGATATGAAGCTTTCTTT. The encoded protein is CASSEALGGWGYEAFF. The full variable domain, completed using reference TRBV2 and TRBJ1-1, is EPEVTQTPSHQVTQMGQEVILRCVPISNHLYFYWYRQILGQKVEFLVSFYNNEISEKSEIFDDQFSVERPDGSNFTLKIRSTKLEDSAMYFCASSEALGGWGYEAFFGQGTRLTVV.